This T cell receptor (beta chain) came from a study of graft-versus-host responses after intestinal transplantation. Study-level results: Analysis identified GvH clones in recipient marrow, with some appearing first in ileum or blood.

The CDR3 runs 12 residues. Germline values: CDR1 ENHRY, CDR2 SYGVKD. V was trimmed by 3 bases and J by 16 bases, leaving 16 bases between them. Both intraepithelial and lamina propria lymphocytes were released by processing graft tissue. Libraries were prepared by immunoSEQ multiplex PCR; TCRdb keeps only in-frame clonotypes and omits some of them. Here the sample spans some 15,000 clones, approximately 83% being singletons. Details on this clone: What it binds is not known.

V is TRBV10-3 and J is TRBJ2-1, with D maybe TRBD2 (6 bases). This TCR derives from a human patient who received an intestinal transplant, so some T cells may come from the graft donor. The specimen comprised ileum tissue, sampled approximately 590 days after intestinal transplantation. CDR3 nucleotides: TGTGCCATCAGTGATTTCACCTTAGCGGCCTTCTTC. It encodes CAISDFTLAAFF.